The 7 T cell receptor beta chains reported below all come from one sample, sequenced in a study of cytomegalovirus exposure and HLA in healthy donors. PCR employed 60 Vbeta and 13 Jbeta primers. Repertoires were generated with immunoSEQ multiplex PCR, while TCRdb's copy carries only in-frame clones and drops some. Here the sample spans some 150,000 clones, around three quarters being singletons. The sequenced sample consisted of PBMCs. These receptors originate from a man aged 35-49 years in good health and CMV-seronegative.

The chain has TRBV27 and TRBJ2-3; 7 nucleotides agree with TRBD1. V lost 7 bases and J lost 3; bases outside the gene matches: 10. Germline assignment: CDR1 MNHEY and CDR2 SMNVEV (reference sequence). There are 15 residues in the CDR3. The CDR3 DNA follows: TGTGCCAGCACCTTATACAGGGGCGGTACAGATACGCAGTATTTT. It specifies CASTLYRGGTDTQYF.

The chain uses TRBV6-5 and TRBJ2-3; D is ambiguous. The CDR3 spans 12 residues. Germline V gene sequence: CDR1 MNHEY, CDR2 SVGAGI. V was shortened by 6 bases and J by 5 bases, with 9 bases between the two germline ends. CDR3 in amino acids: CASRGDGDTQYF. DNA for the CDR3: TGTGCCAGCAGAGGAGATGGAGATACGCAGTATTTT.

The gene calls are TRBV27 and TRBJ2-5; 10 bases align to TRBD1. The tail of the sequence fits TRBJ2-7 better, so the J call may be wrong. The CDR3 contains 16 residues. Germline V gives CDR1 MNHEY, CDR2 SMNVEV (reference sequence). CDR3 in amino acids: CASSPRDRGPPYEQYF. As DNA, the CDR3 is TGTGCCAGCAGTCCCCGGGACAGGGGTCCCCCTTACGAGCAGTACTTC.

V is TRBV28 and J is TRBJ2-5; 10 nucleotides agree with TRBD1. CDR1 and CDR2 from the germline V gene are MDHEN and SYDVKM. Germline trimming cut 5 bases from V and 3 bases from J; bases unmatched to any gene: 3. This CDR3 comprises 14 residues. The CDR3 DNA is TGTGCCAGCAGTGACAGGGGGCGTAAAGAGACCCAGTACTTC. As protein: CASSDRGRKETQYF.

The CDR3 loop reads CASSITEEEGNQPQHF. In DNA, the CDR3 is TGTGCCAGTAGTATTACCGAGGAGGAGGGCAATCAGCCCCAGCATTTT. The chain uses TRBV19 and TRBJ1-5; D uncertain. This CDR3 is 16 amino acids long. V was trimmed by 3 bases and J by 2 bases, leaving 14 bases between them. Germline V lookup: CDR1 LNHDA, CDR2 SQIVND (reference sequence). Full variable domain (outside the CDR3, taken from reference TRBV19 and TRBJ1-5): DGGITQSPKYLFRKEGQNVTLSCEQNLNHDAMYWYRQDPGQGLRLIYYSQIVNDFQKGDIAEGYSVSREKKESFPLTVTSAQKNPTAFYLCASSITEEEGNQPQHFGDGTRLSIL.

Regarding this clone: One end of the junction varies from germline; a read error may be responsible. The chain couples TRBV28 to TRBJ2-6; tentatively, D is TRBD1 (5 bases). CDR3 length equals 12 residues. The germline V gene encodes CDR1 MDHEN and CDR2 SYDVKM. CDR3 region: CASRGAANGLTF. Here the CDR3 DNA reads TGTGCCAGCAGAGGGGCGGCCAACGGCCTGACTTTC. Combining the CDR3 with reference TRBV28 and TRBJ2-6 gives the whole variable domain DVKVTQSSRYLVKRTGEKVFLECVQDMDHENMFWYRQDPGLGLRLIYFSYDVKMKEKGDIPEGYSVSREKKERFSLILESASTNQTSMYLCASRGAANGLTFGAGSRLTVL.

The chain joins TRBV27 to TRBJ2-6, with D perhaps matching TRBD1 (5 bases). The V and J ends lost 6 bases and 2 bases respectively, with 14 bases between them. Germline assignment: CDR1 MNHEY and CDR2 SMNVEV (reference sequence). CDR3 size: 16 residues. CDR3 loop: CASRHNHRTGANVLTF. CDR3 nucleotide sequence: TGTGCCAGCAGGCACAACCACAGGACTGGGGCCAACGTCCTGACTTTC. Based on the CDR3 plus reference TRBV27 and TRBJ2-6, the full variable domain is EAQVTQNPRYLITVTGKKLTVTCSQNMNHEYMSWYRQDPGLGLRQIYYSMNVEVTDKGDVPEGYKVSRKEKRNFPLILESPSPNQTSLYFCASRHNHRTGANVLTFGAGSRLTVL.